This entry lists 26 T cell receptor beta chains sequenced from one sample in a study of T cell clones after liver transplantation. Some clones are missing from TCRdb's copy, which holds only in-frame ones; the method was immunoSEQ multiplex PCR. The sample includes around 77,000 clones, about four fifths of them seen just once. The source material was CD4+ T cells from blood, sampled 12 months after liver transplant. These TCRs come from a human patient who received a liver transplant. Some T cells may trace back to the graft donor.

This chain links TRBV18 with TRBJ2-7; TRBD1 matches at 10 bases. Losses at the gene ends were 4 bases for V and 4 bases for J; bases not matched to a gene: 4. Germline V gene data show CDR1 as KGHSH and CDR2 as LQKENI. CDR3 size: 14 residues. The CDR3 spells CASSRTGGLYEQYF. DNA of the CDR3: TGTGCCAGCTCACGGACAGGGGGATTGTACGAGCAGTACTTC.

The chain uses TRBV7-2 and TRBJ1-1, with D possibly TRBD1 on 5 matching bases. The CDR3 consists of 13 residues. Germline V CDR1 and CDR2: SGHTA, FQGNSA. V was shortened by 1 base and J by 5 bases, with 8 bases between the two germline ends. CDR3: CASSLGGRTEAFF. The CDR3 region has the DNA TGTGCCAGCAGCTTAGGGGGGAGGACTGAAGCTTTCTTT.

V and J are TRBV5-6 and TRBJ2-5; D gene ambiguous. The CDR3 is 15 amino acids. Trimming stripped 2 bases from V and 5 bases from J, with 16 bases between. Germline loops: CDR1 SGHDT, CDR2 YYEEEE. This CDR3 reads CASSLMNSPWETQYF. DNA of the CDR3: TGTGCCAGCAGCTTAATGAACTCACCTTGGGAGACCCAGTACTTC.

The chain links TRBV5-1 to TRBJ2-3; 12 nucleotides align to TRBD2. The CDR3 runs to 17 residues. The ends lost 4 bases at V and 3 bases at J; junction bases unmatched: 9. Germline CDR1 reads SGHRS; CDR2 reads YFSETQ. The CDR3 region has the DNA TGCGCCAGCAGCACCGGACTAGCGGGAATTGGGACAGATACGCAGTATTTT. It is translated as CASSTGLAGIGTDTQYF.

V and J are TRBV11-2 and TRBJ2-7; 7 nucleotides agree with TRBD1. Germline V gene sequence: CDR1 SGHAT, CDR2 FQNNGV. The ends lost 0 bases at V and 0 bases at J; junction bases unmatched: 11. CDR3 length: 18 amino acids. CDR3 in amino acids: CASSLESETGQSSYEQYF. The CDR3 DNA sequence: TGTGCCAGCAGCTTAGAGAGTGAAACGGGACAGAGCTCCTACGAGCAGTACTTC.

V usage is TRBV18 and J usage is TRBJ2-5; D gene ambiguous. Germline CDR1 is KGHSH and CDR2 is LQKENI. This CDR3 is built from 14 residues. V was trimmed by 0 bases and J by 3 bases, leaving 8 bases between them. CDR3 sequence (DNA): TGTGCCAGCTCACCACCCCAGGAGAAAGAGACCCAGTACTTC. Translated: CASSPPQEKETQYF. Looking up the rest from reference TRBV18 and TRBJ2-5 gives the full variable domain: NAGVMQNPRHLVRRRGQEARLRCSPMKGHSHVYWYRQLPEEGLKFMVYLQKENIIDESGMPKERFSAEFPKEGPSILRIQQVVRGDSAAYFCASSPPQEKETQYFGPGTRLLVL.

The chain joins TRBV5-8 to TRBJ1-5; possible D gene TRBD1, 5 bases. Germline loops: CDR1 SGHTS, CDR2 YDEGEE. The CDR3 is 15 amino acids. Trimming removed 4 bases from V and 0 bases from J, with 11 bases in between. CDR3 sequence: CASSRGILSNQPQHF. DNA for the CDR3: TGTGCCAGCAGCCGGGGGATCCTTAGCAATCAGCCCCAGCATTTT.

The J gene is TRBJ2-5, the V gene TRBV2; 9 bases are shared with TRBD2. The length of the CDR3 is 15 residues. Looked up from germline, CDR1 is SNHLY and CDR2 is FYNNEI. V shed 4 bases and J 5 bases; nucleotides not matched to a gene: 8. CDR3 coding DNA: TGTGCCAGCAGTGCTAGCGGGATGGCGCAGGAGACCCAGTACTTC. It codes for CASSASGMAQETQYF. Variable domain in full (rest from reference TRBV2 and TRBJ2-5): EPEVTQTPSHQVTQMGQEVILRCVPISNHLYFYWYRQILGQKVEFLVSFYNNEISEKSEIFDDQFSVERPDGSNFTLKIRSTKLEDSAMYFCASSASGMAQETQYFGPGTRLLVL.

V gene TRBV5-1 combines with J gene TRBJ2-3, with D maybe TRBD1 (6 bases). Germline-derived CDR1 and CDR2 are SGHRS and YFSETQ. The CDR3 has 14 residues. V was pared by 8 bases and J by 0 bases, with 13 bases between. This chain's CDR3 is CASSRDTSTDTQYF. The CDR3 DNA sequence: TGCGCCAGTTCCCGGGACACCAGCACAGATACGCAGTATTTT.

V gene TRBV5-4 combines with J gene TRBJ2-6, with 8 bases matching TRBD2. Germline lookup yields CDR1 SGHNT and CDR2 YYREEE (reference sequence). V dropped 4 bases and J dropped 5; count of bases not matched to a gene: 2. This CDR3 is 14 amino acids long. CDR3 DNA: TGTGCCAGCAGCCCGGGGGGGAGGGCCAACGTCCTGACTTTC. Translation: CASSPGGRANVLTF.

This clone was detected many times. The sample contains more than one DNA sequence encoding this CDR3. The gene calls are TRBV13 and TRBJ1-1, with 7 bases identical to TRBD1. From germline, CDR1 is PRHDT and CDR2 FYEKMQ (reference sequence). Trimming took 4 bases from V and 4 from J; bases not matched to a gene: 6. The CDR3 has 14 residues. CDR3 protein: CASSYYRGGTEAFF. As DNA, the CDR3 is TGTGCCAGCAGCTACTACAGGGGAGGCACTGAAGCTTTCTTT.

This clone has only a few counts. This chain connects TRBV18 to TRBJ2-7; maybe TRBD1 (6 bases). V dropped 3 bases and J dropped 3 bases, with 9 bases sitting between them. Germline-derived CDR1 and CDR2 are KGHSH and LQKENI. This CDR3 is built from 13 residues. DNA of the CDR3: TGTGCCAGCTCACCTCAGGGGCGCTACGAGCAGTACTTC. Its protein product is CASSPQGRYEQYF.

This chain connects TRBV11-2 to TRBJ2-7; maybe TRBD1 (6 bases). The germline V gene has CDR1 SGHAT and CDR2 FQNNGV. The CDR3 spans 17 residues. Trimming removed 3 bases from V and 3 bases from J, with 21 bases in between. The DNA for the CDR3 is TGTGCCAGCAGCTTCTCCACGTGGCAGGGGACCAGCTACGAGCAGTACTTC. It is translated as CASSFSTWQGTSYEQYF.

This clone was seen more than once but under ten times. The gene calls are TRBV2 and TRBJ2-7; D may be TRBD1 (6 bases). Trimming stripped 6 bases from V and 5 bases from J, with 14 bases between. The CDR3 is 13 residues long. Germline CDR1 reads SNHLY; CDR2 reads FYNNEI. CDR3 DNA sequence: TGTGCCAGCAGGGTTGACAGGACCCACGAGCAGTACTTC. As protein: CASRVDRTHEQYF.

The rearrangement joins TRBV5-1 to TRBJ2-7; 7 nucleotides match TRBD1. Trimming at V came to 4 bases and at J to 3 bases, leaving 10 bases not matched to a gene. Germline V gene lookup returns CDR1 SGHRS and CDR2 YFSETQ. CDR3 size: 15 residues. The DNA for the CDR3 is TGCGCCAGCAGCATAACGGACAGGAGCAACTACGAGCAGTACTTC. Translation: CASSITDRSNYEQYF.

The chain combines TRBV10-3 with TRBJ1-1; tentative D call: TRBD1 (5 bases). This CDR3 contains 13 residues. V gave up 4 bases and J gave up 4 bases, with 10 bases separating them. In germline, CDR1 is ENHRY, CDR2 SYGVKD. CDR3 loop: CAISVGEGTEAFF. The CDR3 DNA sequence: TGTGCCATCAGTGTGGGGGAGGGCACTGAAGCTTTCTTT.

The gene calls are TRBV29-1 and TRBJ1-2, with 7 bases aligning to TRBD1. This CDR3 contains 11 residues. V shed 2 bases, J shed 8 bases, and the junction held 2 bases outside the gene matches. Germline assignment: CDR1 SQVTM and CDR2 ANQGSEA. The CDR3 spells CSVERGRGYTF. In DNA form, the CDR3 reads TGCAGCGTTGAAAGGGGGCGAGGCTACACCTTC.

The rearrangement joins TRBV18 to TRBJ1-2; D is perhaps TRBD1 (6 bases). V gave up 4 bases and J gave up 6 bases, with 21 bases separating them. Germline V CDR1 and CDR2: KGHSH, LQKENI. The CDR3 spans 16 residues. As DNA, the CDR3 is TGTGCCAGCTCACTACGAACCAGGGGCGTCTCTGATGGCTACACCTTC. Protein: CASSLRTRGVSDGYTF.

This rearrangement joins TRBV29-1 to TRBJ2-3; tentative D call: TRBD1 (5 bases). The CDR3 has 11 amino acids. The V gene's germline CDR1 is SQVTM and CDR2 ANQGSEA. V was clipped by 7 bases and J by 6 bases, with 11 bases between them. CDR3 coding DNA: TGCAGCGGATCACAGGTGGATACGCAGTATTTT. Translating it yields CSGSQVDTQYF.

The chain has TRBV27 and TRBJ1-5; D remains ambiguous. Germline V lookup: CDR1 MNHEY, CDR2 SMNVEV (reference sequence). V lost 2 bases to trimming and J lost 9 bases, with 11 bases between them. The CDR3 runs 13 residues. The DNA for the CDR3 is TGTGCCAGCAGTTTACGTCTATTGGGGCCCCAGCATTTT. Translating gives CASSLRLLGPQHF.

The chain uses TRBV5-1 and TRBJ2-3; no firm D call. Germline V gene data show CDR1 as SGHRS and CDR2 as YFSETQ. V lost 4 bases and J 5 bases, leaving 14 bases between the germline ends. CDR3 length equals 14 residues. CDR3 sequence reads: CASSQTDGQDTQYF. The CDR3 region has the DNA TGCGCCAGCAGCCAAACGGACGGCCAAGATACGCAGTATTTT.

The V gene is TRBV7-2, the J gene TRBJ2-4; TRBD2 might be the D (5 bases). CDR1 and CDR2 (germline): SGHTA, FQGNSA. V was clipped by 5 bases and J by 1 base, with 9 bases between them. The CDR3 runs to 14 residues. The CDR3 nucleotides read TGTGCCAGCAGCCCGGAGGCGGCCAAAAACATTCAGTACTTC. The encoded protein is CASSPEAAKNIQYF.

V and J are TRBV15 and TRBJ2-7; perhaps TRBD1 as D (6 bases). V was trimmed by 0 bases and J by 7 bases, leaving 13 bases between them. This CDR3 comprises 14 residues. Germline CDR1 LNHNV, CDR2 YYDKDF (reference sequence). The CDR3 nucleotides are TGTGCCACCAGCAGAGATCCTTTAAGGGGGGAGCAGTACTTC. It yields the protein CATSRDPLRGEQYF. The entire variable domain, with the rest obtained from reference TRBV15 and TRBJ2-7, is as follows: DAMVIQNPRYQVTQFGKPVTLSCSQTLNHNVMYWYQQKSSQAPKLLFHYYDKDFNNEADTPDNFQSRRPNTSFCFLDIRSPGLGDTAMYLCATSRDPLRGEQYFGPGTRLTVT.

V and J are TRBV29-1 and TRBJ2-2, with 9 positions matching TRBD1. V shed 5 bases, J shed 3 bases, and the junction held 7 bases outside the gene matches. The CDR3 extends over 15 amino acids. Germline V CDR1 and CDR2: SQVTM, ANQGSEA. The CDR3, as DNA: TGCAGCGTTCCGGGACAGGGAATATACACCGGGGAGCTGTTTTTT. Encoded protein: CSVPGQGIYTGELFF.

This chain connects TRBV7-9 to TRBJ1-1; D call uncertain. This CDR3 has 12 amino acids. The V and J ends lost 0 bases and 10 bases respectively, with 9 bases between them. Germline V gene sequence: CDR1 SEHNR, CDR2 FQNEAQ (reference sequence). CDR3 amino acids: CASSLAREGAFF. CDR3 nucleotides: TGTGCCAGCAGCTTAGCGCGCGAGGGAGCTTTCTTT.

This clone was picked up a small number of times. This sequence joins TRBV18 and TRBJ1-2, with TRBD1 matching over 8 bases. Germline V lookup: CDR1 KGHSH, CDR2 LQKENI. V trimming: 3 bases; J trimming: 3 bases; junction bases outside the gene matches: 6. The CDR3 runs 15 residues. The chain's CDR3 is CASSPGAGGDYGYTF. The DNA of the CDR3 is TGTGCCAGCTCACCTGGGGCAGGGGGCGACTATGGCTACACCTTC.